These 19 T cell receptor beta chains were all obtained from the same sample, sequenced in a study of regulatory T cells in long-lasting Graves disease. Time point of the sample: newly diagnosed GD, antithyroid drugs for less than 3 months. With RNA extracted from PBMCs as input, the TCR library was made. Investigators prepared the TCR beta libraries by applying iRepertoire HTBI primers and Arm-PCR of CDR3 regions. Via MiXCR, TCRdb re-called the multiplex PCR reads, giving one row per CDR3 protein. The data show under 800,000 distinct CDR3 sequences, approximately 15% seen once. These data also featured in a second study, about T cells in Graves' hyperthyroidism and ophthalmopathy.

This specimen was peripheral blood mononuclear cells (PBMCs), taken at new diagnosis, from a patient treated with antithyroid drugs. The receptors shown here come from a woman in her 30s with Graves disease.

This clonotype was observed a few times. V gene TRBV7-2 combines with J gene TRBJ2-1; 7 bases are a match to TRBD2. Germline CDR1 SGHTA, CDR2 FQGNSA. V lost 1 base and J lost 5; bases outside the gene matches: 11. The CDR3 consists of 17 residues. This chain's CDR3 is CASSLVVLAGVNNEQFF. For the CDR3, the DNA is TGTGCCAGCAGCTTAGTAGTTTTGGCGGGAGTTAACAATGAGCAGTTCTTC.

This clonotype was counted a few times. V gene TRBV5-1 combines with J gene TRBJ2-5; D may match TRBD1 or TRBD2 (5 bases each). Between the trimmed V and J ends, which lost 2 bases and 5 bases, there was a span of 19 bases. Per the germline V gene, CDR1 is SGHRS and CDR2 is YFSETQ. There are 16 residues in the CDR3. The CDR3 sequence: CASSFVGRPLRETQYF. The CDR3 nucleotides are TGCGCCAGCAGCTTTGTGGGACGGCCGCTCAGGGAGACCCAGTACTTC.

This clonotype turned up a few times. This chain links TRBV7-9 with TRBJ1-4; D uncertain. The CDR3 has 15 amino acids. Germline V lookup: CDR1 SEHNR, CDR2 FQNEAQ (reference sequence). The ends were cut back, 2 bases at V and 5 bases at J, with 12 bases in the middle. The CDR3 DNA follows: TGTGCCAGCAGCTTAAGAGGAGAAGCAAATGAAAAACTGTTTTTT. This gives the protein CASSLRGEANEKLFF.

This clonotype has more than one count but fewer than ten. J is TRBJ2-7 and V is TRBV24-1, with D perhaps TRBD1 or TRBD2 (6 bases each). Germline V lookup: CDR1 KGHDR, CDR2 SFDVKD. V lost 9 bases, J lost 0 bases, and 14 bases lay in between. This CDR3 comprises 14 residues. CDR3 DNA: TGTGCCACCTCAAAAGGGGGGAGCTCCTACGAGCAGTACTTC. Residues: CATSKGGSSYEQYF.

This clonotype was seen repeatedly, ten times or more. The rearrangement links TRBV6-1 to TRBJ1-2; a weak D match, TRBD1 (5 bases). Germline V gene sequence: CDR1 MNHNS, CDR2 SASEGT. Trimming left V 0 bases short and J 4 bases short, with 18 bases between. The CDR3 is 17 amino acids. The CDR3 protein is CASSEARVGRAVYGYTF. The CDR3 DNA sequence: TGTGCCAGCAGTGAAGCGCGGGTGGGCAGGGCCGTCTATGGCTACACCTTC.

This clonotype was observed many times. V usage is TRBV11-2 and J usage is TRBJ2-5; D ambiguous. The CDR3 covers 14 residues. Germline V gene sequence: CDR1 SGHAT, CDR2 FQNNGV. Deletions cut 5 bases from V and 1 base from J, with 11 bases between. CDR3 in amino acids: CASSPEQIQETQYF. The CDR3 DNA reads as TGTGCCAGCAGCCCGGAACAGATCCAAGAGACCCAGTACTTC.

This clonotype was seen only once. The chain has TRBV5-5 and TRBJ2-1; 7 bases fit TRBD2. V lost 0 bases and J lost 4; bases outside the gene matches: 13. CDR3 length: 18 residues. Germline loops: CDR1 SGHKS, CDR2 YYEKEE (reference sequence). CDR3: CASSLAFITGGRYNEQFF. The DNA for the CDR3 is TGTGCCAGCAGCTTGGCCTTCATTACAGGCGGGAGATACAATGAGCAGTTCTTC.

The chain employs TRBV5-5 and TRBJ1-5; a weak D match, TRBD1 (6 bases). The CDR3 has 17 amino acids. Trimming stripped 3 bases from V and 0 bases from J, with 16 bases between. Per germline, CDR1 SGHKS and CDR2 YYEKEE (reference sequence). The CDR3 reads CASSWDGGAFSNQPQHF. CDR3 nucleotides: TGTGCCAGCAGCTGGGACGGGGGCGCGTTTAGCAATCAGCCCCAGCATTTT.

This chain links TRBV19 with TRBJ2-1, with D hard to call. This CDR3 region has 13 residues. From germline, CDR1 is LNHDA and CDR2 SQIVND (reference sequence). V lost 5 bases, J lost 8 bases, and 13 bases lay in between. The CDR3 protein is CASSASFVYEQFF. CDR3 nucleotide sequence: TGTGCCAGTAGTGCCTCCTTTGTCTATGAGCAGTTCTTC.

V gene TRBV18 combines with J gene TRBJ1-1; no reliable D call. The V end was cut by 3 bases, the J end by 2 bases, with 13 bases between. Germline-derived CDR1 and CDR2 are KGHSH and LQKENI. The CDR3 sequence is 15 residues long. The CDR3 DNA follows: TGTGCCAGCTCACCGGCCCGGGCCTTAAACACTGAAGCTTTCTTT. Translating gives CASSPARALNTEAFF.

The chain employs TRBV29-1 and TRBJ1-3; D not certain. Deletions cut 7 bases from V and 1 base from J, with 11 bases between. The CDR3 is made up of 13 amino acids. Germline CDR1 and CDR2: SQVTM and ANQGSEA. The CDR3 is CSAAGQSGNTIYF. CDR3 coding DNA: TGCAGCGCCGCCGGGCAGTCTGGAAACACCATATATTTT.

This clonotype was observed at least ten times. DNA of the CDR3: TGTGCCAGCAGCTACCTTGGGGACAGGGCATTACATGGCTACACCTTC. It encodes CASSYLGDRALHGYTF. The chain carries TRBV12-3 or TRBV12-4 and TRBJ1-2; 9 bases are shared with TRBD1. This CDR3 has 16 amino acids. V shed 6 bases and J 6 bases; nucleotides not matched to a gene: 14.

This clonotype was observed at least ten times. The gene calls are TRBV10-3 and TRBJ2-1, with D unresolved. Germline V gene data show CDR1 as ENHRY and CDR2 as SYGVKD. The V gene lost 0 bases and the J gene lost 2 bases, with 8 bases spanning the gap. The CDR3 sequence is 15 residues long. In nucleotides, the CDR3 is TGTGCCATCAGTGAGTCGAACAGAGCCTACAATGAGCAGTTCTTC. Amino acids: CAISESNRAYNEQFF.

This clonotype has a handful of counts. This chain joins TRBV5-1 and TRBJ2-7; 7 nucleotides line up with TRBD1. V lost 2 bases to trimming and J lost 2 bases; unmatched junction nucleotides: 16. This CDR3 has 18 residues. The germline CDR1 and CDR2 sequences are SGHRS and YFSETQ. CDR3 sequence reads: CASSFRPLPAQGPYEQYF. Written as DNA, the CDR3 is TGCGCCAGCAGCTTTAGGCCCCTCCCCGCACAGGGGCCCTACGAGCAGTACTTC.

V usage is TRBV20-1 and J usage is TRBJ2-5; possible D gene TRBD2, 6 bases. Germline V gene data show CDR1 as DFQATT and CDR2 as SNEGSKA (reference sequence). This CDR3 comprises 18 residues. Trimming pared 3 bases from V and 2 bases from J, leaving 25 bases between. The CDR3 loop is CSARGRRRGQSLQETQYF. DNA of the CDR3: TGCAGTGCTAGGGGACGCAGGCGGGGTCAATCTCTTCAAGAGACCCAGTACTTC.

This clonotype has at least ten counts. V and J are TRBV12-3 or TRBV12-4 and TRBJ1-2; D might be TRBD1 (5 bases). The CDR3 has 16 residues. V shed 3 bases and J shed 7 bases, with 21 bases lying between them. The CDR3 DNA reads TGTGCCAGCAGTTTTCGAAATCATGACAGTTACGGTGGCTACACCTTC. Translating it yields CASSFRNHDSYGGYTF.

This clonotype was recorded many times. The chain combines TRBV12-3 or TRBV12-4 with TRBJ1-1; the D gene is possibly TRBD1 (6 bases). CDR3 size: 14 residues. Between the trimmed V and J ends, which lost 2 bases and 1 base, there was a span of 8 bases. The CDR3 sequence is CASSLHRANTEAFF. The CDR3 DNA is TGTGCCAGCAGTTTACACAGGGCGAACACTGAAGCTTTCTTT.

This clonotype appeared many times. This chain links TRBV6-2 or TRBV6-3 with TRBJ1-1, with D possibly matching TRBD1 (5 bases). Germline assignment: CDR1 MNHEY and CDR2 SVGEGT. Trimming took 6 bases from V and 0 from J, leaving 20 bases between them. This CDR3 region has 17 residues. The CDR3 nucleotides read TGTGCCAGCAGCCTGCCGGGGGGTAGGATGTTGAACACTGAAGCTTTCTTT. It specifies CASSLPGGRMLNTEAFF.

This clonotype was detected many times. The gene calls are TRBV5-1 and TRBJ1-5, with a tentative D call TRBD1 (5 bases). V was pared by 4 bases and J by 5 bases, with 16 bases between. Germline-derived CDR1 and CDR2 are SGHRS and YFSETQ. The CDR3 has 15 amino acids. The CDR3 reads CASSPTGHRDQPQHF. The CDR3 DNA sequence: TGCGCCAGCAGCCCAACCGGACACCGTGATCAGCCCCAGCATTTT. The entire variable domain, with the rest obtained from reference TRBV5-1 and TRBJ1-5, is as follows: KAGVTQTPRYLIKTRGQQVTLSCSPISGHRSVSWYQQTPGQGLQFLFEYFSETQRNKGNFPGRFSGRQFSNSRSEMNVSTLELGDSALYLCASSPTGHRDQPQHFGDGTRLSIL.